The 27 T cell receptor beta chains listed next were all sequenced from one sample in a study. TCRdb recomputed calls from the 5' RACE reads with MiXCR, one row per CDR3 protein. Of several thousand distinct CDR3 sequences in the sample, 36% were seen once. The material sequenced was tumor-infiltrating memory CD4+ T cells sorted from the breast tumor. Subset of the sample: memory CD4+ T cells, CD4+CD45RO+CD25-. The receptors come from a female donor with breast cancer.

For this clonotype: Being one base from a much bigger clone, this may be a read error. The rearrangement joins TRBV5-1 to TRBJ2-5; D call uncertain. CDR1 is SGHRS and CDR2 is YFSETQ in the germline V gene. CDR3 length: 13 amino acids. The CDR3 DNA reads as TGCGCCGGCAGCTTGCGCCCTTGGGAGACCCAGTACTTC. Protein sequence: CAGSLRPWETQYF.

This clonotype is medium-sized (0.01 to 0.1%) by share. This chain connects TRBV7-3 to TRBJ1-5; D gene unclear. The germline V gene encodes CDR1 SGHTA and CDR2 FQGTGA. The ends were cut back, 1 base at V and 6 bases at J, with 7 bases in the middle. The CDR3 runs 13 residues. CDR3 DNA sequence: TGTGCCAGCAGCTTAAATGAGGGTCAGCCCCAGCATTTT. This sequence encodes CASSLNEGQPQHF.

By proportion, this clonotype is medium-sized (0.01 to 0.1%). V usage is TRBV7-2 and J usage is TRBJ2-1, with D unclear. The CDR3 contains 12 residues. Per germline, CDR1 SGHTA and CDR2 FQGNSA. Trimming left V 5 bases short and J 5 bases short, with 7 bases between. The CDR3 coding sequence is TGTGCCAGCAGCACACGGGACAATGAGCAGTTCTTC. Its protein product is CASSTRDNEQFF.

Within the sample, this clonotype is medium-sized. The chain joins TRBV12-3 or TRBV12-4 to TRBJ2-7, with 10 bases matching TRBD2. The ends lost 2 bases at V and 2 bases at J; junction bases unmatched: 3. The CDR3 has 15 amino acids. CDR3 loop: CASSLSSGRAYEQYF. CDR3 DNA sequence: TGTGCCAGCAGTTTATCGAGCGGGAGGGCCTACGAGCAGTACTTC.

This clonotype was observed a single time. Being one base from a much bigger clone, this may be a read error. The chain uses TRBV4-2 and TRBJ2-7, with 11 bases lining up with TRBD1. CDR1 is LGHNA and CDR2 is YNFKEQ in the germline V gene. The CDR3 totals 15 residues. The CDR3: CAGSQEGTGGYEQYF. The CDR3 DNA sequence: TGTGCCGGCAGCCAAGAGGGGACAGGGGGCTACGAGCAGTACTTC.

The rearrangement joins TRBV5-1 to TRBJ2-1, with no clear D. The CDR3 runs 13 residues. Trimming pared 6 bases from V and 6 bases from J, leaving 13 bases between. Germline loops: CDR1 SGHRS, CDR2 YFSETQ. Here the CDR3 DNA reads TGCGCCAGCAACCTGGACCGCGGCAATGAGCAGTTCTTC. Its translation is CASNLDRGNEQFF.

This chain links TRBV6-1 with TRBJ1-2, with D unclear. Germline V gene data show CDR1 as MNHNS and CDR2 as SASEGT. The ends were cut back, 10 bases at V and 0 bases at J, with 12 bases in the middle. The CDR3 totals 13 residues. This CDR3 reads CATRPIANYGYTF. The CDR3 nucleotides read TGTGCCACTAGACCGATAGCTAACTATGGCTACACCTTC.

This clonotype occurred many times. The V and J genes are TRBV6-5 and TRBJ1-2; no clear D gene. V was pared by 0 bases and J by 2 bases, with 7 bases between. CDR3 length: 14 amino acids. Germline assignment: CDR1 MNHEY and CDR2 SVGAGI. CDR3 sequence (DNA): TGTGCCAGCAGTTACTCTTCGGACAACTATGGCTACACCTTC. This encodes CASSYSSDNYGYTF.

Concerning this clonotype: An end of the junction differs from the germline gene, which may be a read error. The genes are TRBV10-3 and TRBJ1-5; maybe TRBD1 (5 bases). Germline V gives CDR1 ENHRY, CDR2 SYGVKD. The CDR3 is made up of 15 amino acids. CDR3 sequence (DNA): TGTGCCATCAGTGAGTCGGTGAGGGGCAATCAGACCCAGCATTTT. Translation: CAISESVRGNQTQHF.

Sample share makes this clonotype medium-sized. The rearrangement links TRBV6-1 to TRBJ2-7, with a possible D match to TRBD1 (6 bases). Trimming shortened V by 7 bases and J by 2 bases, and 12 bases separated the two germline ends. The CDR3 contains 13 residues. The V gene's germline CDR1 is MNHNS and CDR2 SASEGT. The CDR3, as DNA: TGTGCCAGCAACCGACAGGATACCTACGAGCAGTACTTC. Protein: CASNRQDTYEQYF.

This clonotype qualifies as medium-sized. The gene calls are TRBV20-1 and TRBJ1-2, with 8 positions matching TRBD1. The CDR3 runs 13 residues. From germline, CDR1 is DFQATT and CDR2 SNEGSKA (reference sequence). The J segment lost 5 bases and the V segment lost 4 bases, leaving 6 bases of the junction unmatched. This chain's CDR3 is CSATKGQGYGYTF. The CDR3 bases are TGCAGTGCTACAAAAGGACAGGGATATGGCTACACCTTC.

This clonotype was counted only a few times. The rearrangement links TRBV5-5 to TRBJ1-4; D perhaps matches TRBD1 (6 bases). This CDR3 has 15 residues. Germline CDR1 SGHKS, CDR2 YYEKEE (reference sequence). V was pared by 4 bases and J by 5 bases, with 15 bases between. The CDR3 here is CASSPRTASNEKLFF. CDR3 sequence (DNA): TGTGCCAGCAGCCCGCGGACAGCTTCAAATGAAAAACTGTTTTTT.

This clonotype is medium-sized in the sample. The chain couples TRBV5-1 to TRBJ2-3, with 7 bases aligning to TRBD2. V was clipped by 4 bases and J by 4 bases; unmatched bases: 12. The CDR3 length is 16 residues. CDR1 SGHRS and CDR2 YFSETQ come from the germline V gene. CDR3 amino acids: CASSVSGPRRADTQYF. Written as DNA, the CDR3 is TGCGCCAGCAGCGTTAGCGGGCCCCGACGGGCAGATACGCAGTATTTT.

There are a few counts of this clonotype. One base away lies a much larger clone, so this may be a sequencing read error. This rearrangement joins TRBV23-1 to TRBJ1-5; 9 bases are a match to TRBD1. TRBV23-1 is treated as an ORF (open reading frame) with a function not yet certain. This CDR3 region has 16 residues. CDR3 coding DNA: TGCGCCAGCGGTCAAAAAGGACAGGGGCATATTCAGCCCCAGCATTTT. It specifies CASGQKGQGHIQPQHF.

V and J are TRBV24-1 and TRBJ2-2; TRBD1 matches 11 bases. The CDR3 consists of 15 residues. Germline CDR1 is KGHDR and CDR2 is SFDVKD. Trimming at V came to 4 bases and at J to 6 bases, leaving 3 bases not matched to a gene. CDR3 sequence (DNA): TGTGCCACCAGTGACCAGGGACAGGGGGCCGGGGAGCTGTTTTTT. Its protein is CATSDQGQGAGELFF.

By share, this clonotype counts as medium-sized. The rearrangement uses TRBV5-1 and TRBJ2-1, with 7 bases lining up with TRBD1. The CDR3 sequence is 15 residues long. With 0 bases clipped from V and 4 bases from J, the junction kept 4 bases outside the gene matches. Germline CDR1 reads SGHRS; CDR2 reads YFSETQ. The DNA for the CDR3 is TGCGCCAGCAGCTTGGCCATGGGACAGTACAATGAGCAGTTCTTC. This encodes CASSLAMGQYNEQFF.

Judged by abundance, this clonotype is large. The chain uses TRBV28 and TRBJ1-1; D is undetermined. Between the trimmed V and J ends, which lost 6 bases and 6 bases, there was a span of 11 bases. The CDR3 extends over 12 amino acids. Germline V gives CDR1 MDHEN, CDR2 SYDVKM. The CDR3 nucleotides are TGTGCCAGCAGAACCCGGAGGGCTGAAGCTTTCTTT. Its protein is CASRTRRAEAFF.

This clonotype is labeled as medium-sized. The chain employs TRBV5-1 and TRBJ2-7; tentative D call: TRBD2 (6 bases). Between the trimmed V and J ends, which lost 0 bases and 6 bases, there was a span of 19 bases. This CDR3 has 16 residues. Germline loops: CDR1 SGHRS, CDR2 YFSETQ. The CDR3: CASSLGWGEVASEQYF. CDR3 coding DNA: TGCGCCAGCAGCTTGGGCTGGGGGGAGGTAGCCTCCGAGCAGTACTTC.

Within the sample, this clonotype is medium-sized. V and J are TRBV10-3 and TRBJ2-5; D not certain. The ends were cut back, 6 bases at V and 4 bases at J, with 9 bases in the middle. Germline values: CDR1 ENHRY, CDR2 SYGVKD. The CDR3 is 12 amino acids. Written as DNA, the CDR3 is TGTGCCATCAGCCGCCCGGGAGAGACCCAGTACTTC. Its translation: CAISRPGETQYF.

J is TRBJ2-1 and V is TRBV30; 11 nucleotides align to TRBD2. The CDR3 spans 13 residues. The trim removed 8 bases at V and 5 bases at J, leaving 5 bases unmatched. Germline values: CDR1 GTSNPN, CDR2 SVGIG (reference sequence). CDR3 amino acids: CARKTSGDNEQFF. As DNA, the CDR3 is TGTGCCCGAAAGACTAGCGGGGACAATGAGCAGTTCTTC.

By frequency in the sample, this clonotype is medium-sized (0.01 to 0.1%). This chain uses TRBV27 with TRBJ2-3, with D perhaps TRBD2 (5 bases). V lost 7 bases to trimming and J lost 4 bases, with 21 bases between them. Per germline, CDR1 MNHEY and CDR2 SMNVEV (reference sequence). The CDR3 has 16 amino acids. The DNA for the CDR3 is TGTGCCAGCATAGGGAGCGGCCCACCCACCCCAGATACGCAGTATTTT. Translation gives CASIGSGPPTPDTQYF.

The rearrangement uses TRBV29-1 and TRBJ2-5, with 16 bases matching TRBD2. The CDR3 covers 17 residues. In germline, CDR1 is SQVTM, CDR2 ANQGSEA. Trimming cost V 5 bases and J 2 bases; bases outside gene matches: 8. CDR3 coding DNA: TGCAGCGTTACATCCGGGACTAGCGGGAGGGAACAAGAGACCCAGTACTTC. Translated: CSVTSGTSGREQETQYF.

This clonotype was recorded once. The chain has TRBV5-1 and TRBJ1-3, with 7 bases that match TRBD1. There are 14 residues in the CDR3. Germline V CDR1 and CDR2: SGHRS, YFSETQ. Trimming took 7 bases from V and 7 from J; bases not matched to a gene: 11. The CDR3 DNA is TGCGCCAGCGGGGGGAACAGGGGAGCGAACACCATATATTTT. It specifies CASGGNRGANTIYF.

This clonotype is classed as medium-sized. This chain links TRBV4-1 with TRBJ2-7; D is ambiguous. Trimming removed 0 bases from V and 3 bases from J, with 15 bases in between. The CDR3 covers 16 residues. Germline V gene lookup returns CDR1 MGHRA and CDR2 YSYEKL. CDR3 DNA sequence: TGCGCCAGCAGCCAAGATGATAGTCAAGCCCTCTACGAGCAGTACTTC. Residues: CASSQDDSQALYEQYF.

The genes are TRBV30 and TRBJ2-7, with 10 positions matching TRBD1. Per the germline V gene, CDR1 is GTSNPN and CDR2 is SVGIG (reference sequence). Trimming cost V 1 base and J 6 bases; bases outside gene matches: 0. This CDR3 comprises 12 residues. CDR3 sequence reads: CAWSGDRGEQYF. The CDR3 coding sequence is TGTGCCTGGAGTGGGGACAGGGGCGAGCAGTACTTC.

By sample fraction, this clonotype is medium-sized (0.01 to 0.1%). The gene calls are TRBV20-1 and TRBJ2-3; 9 bases are shared with TRBD1. The CDR3 totals 15 residues. CDR1 and CDR2 from the germline V gene are DFQATT and SNEGSKA (reference sequence). Germline trimming cut 5 bases from V and 4 bases from J; bases unmatched to any gene: 10. The CDR3 spells CSASDRQGGADTQYF. CDR3 bases: TGCAGTGCTTCCGACCGACAGGGGGGGGCAGATACGCAGTATTTT.

By share of the sample, this clonotype is medium-sized. The rearrangement joins TRBV5-6 to TRBJ2-7; D possibly corresponds to TRBD1 (5 bases). Deletions cut 4 bases from V and 4 bases from J, with 9 bases between. From germline, CDR1 is SGHDT and CDR2 YYEEEE. This CDR3 has 12 residues. The CDR3 reads CASSRYRYEQYF. CDR3 nucleotides: TGTGCCAGCAGCCGATACAGGTACGAGCAGTACTTC.